Each of the 21 T cell receptor beta chains below was sequenced from the same sample in a study of blood T cell repertoires in COVID-19 (dated by TCRdb to the early 2020s). The method behind the library was the immunoSEQ multiplex PCR assay. TCRdb retrieved this table from immuneACCESS and kept in-frame rearrangements only. Not all clones are present; in checked studies, unresolved V genes account for under half, and no reason is known for the remainder. The sample data list 46,000 or so clones, and 80% to 90% of these were observed just once. In total, the top ten clones hold roughly 34% of the sample. Sequenced sample: peripheral blood. The source is a woman over 75 with COVID-19, enrolled during active disease.

The chain is built from TRBV7-3 and TRBJ2-3; possibly TRBD1 for D (6 bases). The CDR3 covers 13 residues. Trimming removed 5 bases at V and 8 bases at J, with 14 bases between. CDR1 is SGHTA, CDR2 FQGTGA, per germline. In DNA, the CDR3 is TGTGCCAGCAGCCCCGAGAGGGGGAGTACGCAGTATTTT. It translates to CASSPERGSTQYF. The whole variable domain, remainder taken from reference TRBV7-3 and TRBJ2-3, is GAGVSQTPSNKVTEKGKYVELRCDPISGHTALYWYRQSLGQGPEFLIYFQGTGAADDSGLPNDRFFAVRPEGSVSTLKIQRTERGDSAVYLCASSPERGSTQYFGPGTRLTVL.

The chain links TRBV7-2 to TRBJ2-7, with 13 nucleotides matching TRBD2. CDR1 and CDR2 (germline): SGHTA, FQGNSA. The CDR3 is 15 amino acids. Trimming cost V 3 bases and J 1 base; bases outside gene matches: 0. CDR3 nucleotide sequence: TGTGCCAGCAGCTTGGGACTAGCGGGATCCTACGAGCAGTACTTC. Amino acid sequence: CASSLGLAGSYEQYF.

The J gene is TRBJ1-1, the V gene TRBV25-1; 8 bases line up with TRBD1. This CDR3 has 18 residues. V lost 3 bases and J lost 1; bases outside the gene matches: 13. Germline V CDR1 and CDR2: MGHDK, SYGVNS. The CDR3 region is CASSDWTGTLLRNTEAFF. The CDR3 nucleotides read TGTGCCAGCAGTGATTGGACAGGGACCCTCTTAAGGAACACTGAAGCTTTCTTT.

The J gene is TRBJ1-4, the V gene TRBV27, with D perhaps matching TRBD1 (6 bases). The V gene's germline CDR1 is MNHEY and CDR2 SMNVEV (reference sequence). V shed 2 bases and J shed 0 bases, with 16 bases lying between them. The CDR3 has 18 amino acids. The DNA of the CDR3 is TGTGCCAGCAGTTTACGGACAGCCCTGAGATCAACTAATGAAAAACTGTTTTTT. This sequence encodes CASSLRTALRSTNEKLFF.

This chain connects TRBV3-1 (or the pseudogene TRBV3-2) to TRBJ2-7; TRBD2 matches at 7 bases. V trimming: 0 bases; J trimming: 0 bases; junction bases outside the gene matches: 5. Germline assignment: CDR1 LGHDT and CDR2 YNNKEL (reference sequence). The CDR3 covers 16 residues. CDR3 sequence reads: CASSQDQGGSSYEQYF. Here the CDR3 DNA reads TGTGCCAGCAGCCAAGATCAGGGCGGGAGCTCCTACGAGCAGTACTTC.

The V gene is TRBV18, the J gene TRBJ2-5, with D possibly matching TRBD2 (6 bases). Trimming pared 6 bases from V and 7 bases from J, leaving 15 bases between. CDR1 is KGHSH and CDR2 is LQKENI in the germline V gene. CDR3 length: 13 residues. The CDR3: CASSAEGPLTQYF. The DNA for the CDR3 is TGTGCCAGCTCTGCGGAGGGGCCCCTGACCCAGTACTTC. The variable domain in full, with the rest retrieved from reference TRBV18 and TRBJ2-5, is NAGVMQNPRHLVRRRGQEARLRCSPMKGHSHVYWYRQLPEEGLKFMVYLQKENIIDESGMPKERFSAEFPKEGPSILRIQQVVRGDSAAYFCASSAEGPLTQYFGPGTRLLVL.

V and J are TRBV5-6 and TRBJ2-1; D is uncertain. CDR3 size: 11 residues. V gave up 4 bases and J gave up 5 bases, with 4 bases separating them. Germline V gene lookup returns CDR1 SGHDT and CDR2 YYEEEE. The chain's CDR3 is CASSRDNEQFF. Written as DNA, the CDR3 is TGTGCCAGCAGCCGGGACAATGAGCAGTTCTTC.

CDR3 residues: CASSLASRDRGYTQYF. The DNA of the CDR3 is TGTGCCAGCAGCTTGGCCTCCCGGGACAGGGGGTATACGCAGTATTTT. V gene TRBV7-2 combines with J gene TRBJ2-3, with 11 bases matching TRBD1. Trimming took 3 bases from V and 7 from J; bases not matched to a gene: 9. CDR1 SGHTA and CDR2 FQGNSA come from the germline V gene. The CDR3 has 16 residues.

The gene calls are TRBV25-1 and TRBJ1-2; D gene uncertain. This CDR3 spans 13 amino acids. The V gene lost 7 bases and the J gene lost 1 base, with 10 bases spanning the gap. Germline V gene data show CDR1 as MGHDK and CDR2 as SYGVNS. The CDR3: CASMSTFNYGYTF. DNA for the CDR3: TGTGCCAGCATGAGCACGTTTAACTATGGCTACACCTTC.

This chain joins TRBV29-1 and TRBJ2-3; a weak D match, TRBD1 (6 bases). Germline-derived CDR1 and CDR2 are SQVTM and ANQGSEA. V was shortened by 8 bases and J by 0 bases, with 18 bases between the two germline ends. The CDR3 contains 15 residues. CDR3 in amino acids: CSTDRTEDSTDTQYF. In nucleotides, the CDR3 is TGCAGCACCGACAGGACAGAGGATAGCACAGATACGCAGTATTTT.

V gene TRBV4-1 combines with J gene TRBJ2-7, with 8 bases matching TRBD1. The germline CDR1 and CDR2 sequences are MGHRA and YSYEKL. The CDR3 runs 15 residues. Trimming cost V 4 bases and J 6 bases; bases outside gene matches: 11. CDR3 sequence (DNA): TGCGCCAGCAGCCCACGGGGGCCAGGGGGCTTCGAGCAGTACTTC. Translation gives CASSPRGPGGFEQYF.

A word on this clone: Different DNA sequences within this sample yield the same CDR3. V is TRBV12-3 or TRBV12-4 and J is TRBJ2-1; D is uncertain. V dropped 1 base and J dropped 7 bases, with 8 bases sitting between them. The CDR3 runs to 13 residues. DNA of the CDR3: TGTGCCAGCAGTTTAGGAACCGGGAATGAGCAGTTCTTC. This codes for CASSLGTGNEQFF.

This rearrangement joins TRBV28 to TRBJ2-5, with 7 positions matching TRBD2. Germline V gene sequence: CDR1 MDHEN, CDR2 SYDVKM. Trimming at V came to 6 bases and at J to 1 base, leaving 11 bases not matched to a gene. CDR3 size: 16 residues. This chain's CDR3 is CASRRLLAFVQETQYF. The CDR3 nucleotides are TGTGCCAGCAGGCGGCTACTAGCGTTCGTCCAAGAGACCCAGTACTTC.

The chain links TRBV28 to TRBJ1-2; D is ambiguous. V lost 2 bases to trimming and J lost 4 bases, with 17 bases between them. Germline assignment: CDR1 MDHEN and CDR2 SYDVKM. The CDR3 has 16 residues. The CDR3, as DNA: TGTGCCAGCAGTTTAGTTCCGGGATTAATAGGCTATGGCTACACCTTC. Its protein product is CASSLVPGLIGYGYTF.

A remark on this clone: Other DNA sequences in this specimen translate into the identical CDR3. The chain combines TRBV6-2 or TRBV6-3 with TRBJ1-6; 9 positions agree with TRBD1. CDR3 length: 18 amino acids. Germline CDR1 reads MNHEY; CDR2 reads SVGEGT. The ends lost 0 bases at V and 0 bases at J; junction bases unmatched: 3. CDR3 nucleotides: TGTGCCAGCAGTTACTCGACAGGGGGGAGCTCCTATAATTCACCCCTCCACTTT. Translating it yields CASSYSTGGSSYNSPLHF.

This clone was seen once. The genes are TRBV28 and TRBJ2-5, with unresolved D. Trimming took 4 bases from V and 8 from J, leaving 8 bases between them. In germline, CDR1 is MDHEN, CDR2 SYDVKM. The CDR3 is made up of 11 amino acids. CDR3 region: CASSYRQTQYF. In DNA form, the CDR3 reads TGTGCCAGCAGTTACAGACAAACCCAGTACTTC.

This chain connects TRBV5-6 to TRBJ2-7; D might be TRBD1 (6 bases). V was pared by 4 bases and J by 6 bases, with 14 bases between. The CDR3 extends over 13 amino acids. From germline, CDR1 is SGHDT and CDR2 YYEEEE. The CDR3 protein is CASSRLQGTEQYF. The CDR3 nucleotides are TGTGCCAGCAGCCGTTTACAGGGTACCGAGCAGTACTTC.

This clone has a single count. The chain carries TRBV28 and TRBJ2-1; the D is unclear. Between the trimmed V and J ends, which lost 4 bases and 4 bases, there was a span of 14 bases. The CDR3 is 15 amino acids. The germline gives CDR1 MDHEN, CDR2 SYDVKM. The CDR3 DNA is TGTGCCAGCAGTTCCAAGGATTTGACTTACAATGAGCAGTTCTTC. It codes for CASSSKDLTYNEQFF.

The chain has TRBV19 and TRBJ2-1, with TRBD1 as a possible D gene (6 bases). Germline CDR1 is LNHDA and CDR2 is SQIVND (reference sequence). V was trimmed by 0 bases and J by 4 bases, leaving 10 bases between them. This CDR3 has 15 residues. The CDR3: CASSIEGAKYNEQFF. CDR3 sequence (DNA): TGTGCCAGTAGTATAGAGGGGGCTAAGTACAATGAGCAGTTCTTC.

The rearrangement joins TRBV5-1 to TRBJ2-7; 10 nucleotides agree with TRBD1. This CDR3 spans 14 amino acids. With 4 bases clipped from V and 4 bases from J, the junction kept 5 bases outside the gene matches. Germline CDR1 reads SGHRS; CDR2 reads YFSETQ. The chain's CDR3 is CASSGQGVRYEQYF. The CDR3 DNA reads as TGCGCCAGCAGCGGACAGGGGGTGAGATACGAGCAGTACTTC.

V is TRBV13 and J is TRBJ2-3; 7 bases align to TRBD2. This CDR3 region has 16 residues. The germline V gene has CDR1 PRHDT and CDR2 FYEKMQ (reference sequence). The V gene end was trimmed by 5 bases and the J gene end by 4 bases; junction bases not matched to a gene: 12. The CDR3 DNA follows: TGTGCCAGCAGCCGGAGGAGAGCGGGGATGCCAGATACGCAGTATTTT. Translation: CASSRRRAGMPDTQYF.